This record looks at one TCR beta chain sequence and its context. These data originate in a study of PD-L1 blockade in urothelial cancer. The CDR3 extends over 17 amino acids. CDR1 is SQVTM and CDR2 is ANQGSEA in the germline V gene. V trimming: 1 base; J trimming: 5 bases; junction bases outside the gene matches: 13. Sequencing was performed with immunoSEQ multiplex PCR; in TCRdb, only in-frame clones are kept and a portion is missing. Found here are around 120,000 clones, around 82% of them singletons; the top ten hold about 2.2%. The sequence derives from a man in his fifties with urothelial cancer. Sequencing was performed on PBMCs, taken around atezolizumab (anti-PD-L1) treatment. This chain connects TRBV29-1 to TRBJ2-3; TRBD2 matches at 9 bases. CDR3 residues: CSVEGPIASGAVDTQYF. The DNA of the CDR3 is TGCAGCGTTGAAGGGCCCATTGCTAGCGGGGCGGTAGATACGCAGTATTTT.